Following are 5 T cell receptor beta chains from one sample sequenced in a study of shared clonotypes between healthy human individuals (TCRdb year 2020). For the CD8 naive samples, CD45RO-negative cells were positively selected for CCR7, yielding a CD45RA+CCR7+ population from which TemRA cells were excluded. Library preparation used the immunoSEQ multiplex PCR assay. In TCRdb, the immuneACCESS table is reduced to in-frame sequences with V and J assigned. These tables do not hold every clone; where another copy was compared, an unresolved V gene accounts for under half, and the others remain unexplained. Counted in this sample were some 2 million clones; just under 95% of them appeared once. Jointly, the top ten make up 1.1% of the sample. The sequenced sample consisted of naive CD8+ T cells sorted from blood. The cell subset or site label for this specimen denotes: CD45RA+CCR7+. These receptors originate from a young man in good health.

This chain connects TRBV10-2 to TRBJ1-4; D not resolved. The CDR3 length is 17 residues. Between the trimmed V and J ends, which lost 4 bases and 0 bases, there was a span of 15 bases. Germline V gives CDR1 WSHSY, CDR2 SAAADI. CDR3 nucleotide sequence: TGCGCCAGCAGTGGCGCCCCAGGAATTGCAACTAATGAAAAACTGTTTTTT. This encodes CASSGAPGIATNEKLFF.

CDR3 in DNA: TGCGCCAGCAGCGTGCGGTATAGCAATCAGCCCCAGCATTTT. Translating it yields CASSVRYSNQPQHF. J is TRBJ1-5 and V is TRBV5-1, with D unclear. The V gene lost 4 bases and the J gene lost 0 bases, with 8 bases spanning the gap. The CDR3 has 14 residues. Germline V lookup: CDR1 SGHRS, CDR2 YFSETQ. The variable domain in full, completed from reference TRBV5-1 and TRBJ1-5, reads KAGVTQTPRYLIKTRGQQVTLSCSPISGHRSVSWYQQTPGQGLQFLFEYFSETQRNKGNFPGRFSGRQFSNSRSEMNVSTLELGDSALYLCASSVRYSNQPQHFGDGTRLSIL.

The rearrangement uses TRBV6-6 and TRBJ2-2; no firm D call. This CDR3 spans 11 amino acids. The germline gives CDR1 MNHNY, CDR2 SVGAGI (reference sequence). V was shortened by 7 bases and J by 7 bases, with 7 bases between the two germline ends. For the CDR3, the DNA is TGTGCCAGCACCATGGGCGGGGAGCTGTTTTTT. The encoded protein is CASTMGGELFF.

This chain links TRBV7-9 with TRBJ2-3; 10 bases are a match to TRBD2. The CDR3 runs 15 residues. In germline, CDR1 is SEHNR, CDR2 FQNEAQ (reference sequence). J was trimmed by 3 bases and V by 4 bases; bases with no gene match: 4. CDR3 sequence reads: CASSSLAGVTDTQYF. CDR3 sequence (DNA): TGTGCCAGCAGCTCCCTAGCGGGAGTGACAGATACGCAGTATTTT. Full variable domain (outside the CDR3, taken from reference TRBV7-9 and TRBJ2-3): DTGVSQNPRHKITKRGQNVTFRCDPISEHNRLYWYRQTLGQGPEFLTYFQNEAQLEKSRLLSDRFSAERPKGSFSTLEIQRTEQGDSAMYLCASSSLAGVTDTQYFGPGTRLTVL.

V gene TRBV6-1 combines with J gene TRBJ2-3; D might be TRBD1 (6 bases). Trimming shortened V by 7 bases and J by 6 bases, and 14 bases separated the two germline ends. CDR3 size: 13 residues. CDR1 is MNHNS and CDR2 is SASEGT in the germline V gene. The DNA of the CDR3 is TGTGCCAGCATGGGGGCGTACGAGGATACGCAGTATTTT. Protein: CASMGAYEDTQYF.